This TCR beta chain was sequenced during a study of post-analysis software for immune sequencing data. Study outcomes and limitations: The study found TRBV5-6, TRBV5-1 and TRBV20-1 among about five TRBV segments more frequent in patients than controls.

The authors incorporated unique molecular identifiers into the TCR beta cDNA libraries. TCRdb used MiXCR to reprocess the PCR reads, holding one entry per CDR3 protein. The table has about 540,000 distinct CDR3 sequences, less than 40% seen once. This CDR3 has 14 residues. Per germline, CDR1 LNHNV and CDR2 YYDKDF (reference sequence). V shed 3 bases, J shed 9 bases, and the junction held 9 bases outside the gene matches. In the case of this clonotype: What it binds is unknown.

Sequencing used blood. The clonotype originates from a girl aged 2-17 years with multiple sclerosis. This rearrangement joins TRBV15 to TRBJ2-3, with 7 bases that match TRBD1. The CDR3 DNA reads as TGTGCCACCAGCAGTGGGGCAGGGGGTTTGACGCAGTATTTT. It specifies CATSSGAGGLTQYF.